This TCR beta chain derives from a study of cytomegalovirus exposure and HLA in healthy donors (dated 2017 in TCRdb). The study in broad terms: In an earlier analysis of roughly 590 of the donors, 250 to 350 Gb of sequence data and 100 million or so unique TCR beta sequences from roughly 200 million T cells were reported. Approximately 300 gigabases of sequencing data and tens of millions of unique TCR sequences were included in an early release covering 550 to 650 HLA-typed donors. Of the 350 to 400 genotyped donors, approximately 82% fell in the genetic ancestry cluster associated with self-reported Caucasian donors. The study was designed to test whether signatures of past pathogen exposure could be identified by cataloging public T cell receptors. The study profiled the T cell repertoires of fewer than 850 subjects by immunosequencing and related them to cytomegalovirus serostatus. Along with the approximately 650-subject first cohort, a separate validation cohort of around 110 different subjects was used. To predict cytomegalovirus infection status, the study combined high-throughput TCR immunosequencing, statistical association of individual TCRs with disease status, and machine learning. To study patterns of TCR occurrence, a later analysis re-analyzed previously published TCR beta repertoires from around 700 donors and added high-resolution HLA genotyping. The later analysis used no new phenotypic data to find candidate immune exposures, relying instead on TCR beta sequences and their occurrence across donors. An earlier analysis of around 640 of the donors used high-throughput TCR beta sequencing to judge whether each TCR beta V gene segment behaved as functional or pseudogenic. Alongside the repertoire data, information on donor age, sex, ethnicity and CMV serostatus was compiled. Genome-wide SNP genotypes for about 60% of the roughly 670 donors were used in a later genetic analysis, which treated that subset as a discovery cohort. Every repertoire in the discovery cohort had been generated on one and the same sequencing platform. HLA typing included class I and class II loci at four-digit resolution. Typing coverage differed by locus: A, B, C, DRB1 and DQB1 were typed in about 620-640 donors, DQA1 in about 550, DPA1 in over 600, and DPB1 in just under 490. Five DR-DQ haplotypes were handled as single units for association and clustering because linkage in the cohort was strong. Among a few hundred genotyped donors of the cohort, an average of around 240,000 unique TCR beta nucleotide sequences were sequenced per donor, roughly 18% of them non-productive. Broad study findings and their caveats: In a later genetic analysis, a missense DCLRE1C variant was associated with V-gene and J-gene trimming of TCR beta chains, and the association was replicated in an independent cohort. At a false discovery rate of 0.05, a later analysis linked under 20,000 TCR beta sequences to specific HLA alleles. CMV serostatus was the only immune exposure information available for the cohort. Correlated functional status among segregating V segments might be attributable to linkage disequilibrium, but an unknown experimental factor could not be ruled out. This cohort had only TCR beta chains sequenced, and the lack of alpha or paired-chain data limited which features could be detected. In an earlier analysis of 587 of the donors, most TCR beta V segments were observed in productive rearrangements about 87% or about 30% of the time, broadly matching IMGT annotations. The earlier analysis of approximately 560 of the donors excluded 15 to 20 rarely observed V segments, including chromosome 9 orphons, because counts were too low. In vitro tests confirmed that three of the cytomegalovirus-associated TCR beta chains recognize cytomegalovirus antigens. Across donors, most TCR sequences were observed very rarely, whereas some public TCRs were present in many individuals. The study listed 150 to 200 TCR beta chains as associated with cytomegalovirus. A cluster of highly shared sequence variants was judged likely to be a technical artifact of the sequencing pipeline. A later genetic analysis reported fewer N-insertions in productive TCRs among donors in an Asian-associated ancestry cluster than the approximately 670-donor mean. The authors suggested that the approach could potentially be generalized to other disease states and immunological phenotypes. In a later analysis, TCR association rates were found to vary across HLA loci, with the most associated TCRs seen for DRB1 alleles and the fewest for HLA-C alleles. Some IMGT-functional V segments, including TRBV6-2 and TRBV6-3, could not be distinguished by the 87-base-pair reads and were therefore excluded. Most CMV-associated TCR beta chains appeared to be HLA-restricted in a later analysis, and the HLA associations seemed to be driven largely by CMV exposure. In a later analysis, HLA-associated TCR beta chains showed more clonal expansion and lower generation probabilities than non-associated chains that were equally common. The classifier was reported to diagnose cytomegalovirus status with high specificity and sensitivity in both the original cohort and the validation cohort. A further reported finding was that TCR beta sequences accurately predicted the HLA-A and HLA-B alleles for most subjects in the first cohort. A later analysis reported that several top co-occurrence clusters appeared linked to parvovirus B19, influenza, CMV and Epstein-Barr virus. Because HLA typing was missing for some donors at each locus, association tests included only the typed subset. The presence/absence analyses assumed that sequencing depth was roughly uniform across donors, and that assumption may not be true. When HLA alleles, especially DR and DQ, strongly co-occurred, attributing TCR associations to individual alleles was difficult.

With respect to this clone: The antigen it recognizes is unknown. No base qualities exist here, and no much larger clone lies one base off it.

The method was the immunoSEQ multiplex PCR assay. For the multiplex PCR, a mixture combining 60 forward primers for TCR Vbeta segments and 13 reverse primers for TCR Jbeta segments was used. Amplification of the CDR3 region of rearranged TCR beta genes was performed with a multiplex PCR assay on genomic DNA. On the Illumina HiSeq System, the amplified TCR beta libraries were sequenced as 87-base-pair reads. Processing in the source paper ran as follows. In a later analysis, some 80 million unique TCR beta chains were counted across the 650 to 750 repertoires, and some 10 million of these chains were shared by at least two donors. Raw reads were error-corrected and collapsed into unique sequences by a nearest-neighbor algorithm in which closely related sequences were merged to remove PCR and sequencing errors. V, D and J gene segments were assigned by aligning CDR3 sequences to IMGT reference sequences. For a sequence to be retained, at least a six-nucleotide match to both a V gene segment and a J gene segment was required. Rearrangements were classified as productive when the CDR3 lacked stop codons and remained in frame with V and J, and all other rearrangements were classified as non-productive. Following IMGT convention, CDR3 was defined as the stretch from the second conserved V-encoded cysteine up to the conserved J-encoded phenylalanine. The earlier analysis of a few hundred of the donors excluded sequences that lacked an unambiguous match to a single V gene segment. In an earlier analysis of 587 of the donors, a V segment was called functional when productive rearrangements were above 56.7%, and segregating when the standard deviation between donors exceeded 5%. To diagnose cytomegalovirus status from the catalog of TCR beta chain sequences, a statistical classification framework was built. A later analysis assigned V and J genes by comparing TCR nucleotide sequences with IMGT/GENE-DB human TR gene sequences. Using the TCRdist pipeline, a later analysis assigned CDR3 sequences along with most-parsimonious VDJ recombination scenarios. In a later analysis, each TCR beta chain was defined by its CDR3 amino acid sequence together with its V-gene family, and reads without a unique V-gene family were excluded. A later analysis removed nearly 600 highly shared, low-generation-probability nucleotide sequences to deal with suspected cross-contamination and a sequencing artifact. A later analysis calculated a clonal expansion index for each public chain from normalized within-repertoire ranks of inferred template counts. In a later analysis, generation probabilities were computed using a VDJ recombination model fitted to out-of-frame rearrangements, and the results were checked against IGoR. In a later analysis, TCR-TCR, TCR-HLA and TCR-CMV co-occurrence was scored with hypergeometric tests, and a repertoire-size bias correction was applied to TCR pairs. In a later analysis, false discovery rates were estimated by permuting HLA or CMV assignments 20 times. A later analysis grouped co-occurring TCRs with DBSCAN, adding TCRdist sequence similarity when clustering within HLA-allele-positive subsets. For co-occurrence clustering, repertoires with fewer than 30,000 or more than 120,000 public chains were excluded, along with four to six repertoires with anomalous nucleotide sharing. Not all clones reach the TCRdb copy of this immuneACCESS table, which keeps in-frame sequences only. Checked studies attribute under half of the gap to unresolved V genes and leave the rest unexplained. The V and J calls and the clone size are those of that table, but D and trimming were determined from the DNA. This sample has 150,000 to 200,000 clones in its table, and more than 65% of those were observed once. The ten largest clones capture 4.7% of the sample.

Trimming at the junction amounts to 3 bases on V and 0 bases on J, and the germline ends lie 9 bases apart. CDR3 length: 15 amino acids, cysteine to phenylalanine. Only the CDR3 DNA is retained, 45 bases long and in frame from the first base. CDR1 and CDR2 are read off the germline V gene as MNHNS and SASEGT. In total, more than 500 healthy bone marrow donors made up the cohort. All cohort members were sampled while nominally healthy, although unrecorded immune exposures were likely present. The donor tested CMV seropositive, placing the donor among the 290 or so seropositive members of the cohort. Each donor provided a peripheral blood sample, and peripheral blood mononuclear cells were used for TCR beta sequencing. Genomic DNA extraction from the blood cell samples was performed with the Qiagen DNeasy Blood Extraction Kit.

The sequence was collected from a man between 18 and 35 years old in good health and CMV-seropositive. The rearrangement joined TRBV6-1 to TRBJ2-1; no D gene call is confident. The sample was PBMCs. The CDR3 sequence is CASSDPQVSYNEQFF. The DNA reads TGTGCCAGCAGTGACCCCCAGGTCTCCTACAATGAGCAGTTCTTC.